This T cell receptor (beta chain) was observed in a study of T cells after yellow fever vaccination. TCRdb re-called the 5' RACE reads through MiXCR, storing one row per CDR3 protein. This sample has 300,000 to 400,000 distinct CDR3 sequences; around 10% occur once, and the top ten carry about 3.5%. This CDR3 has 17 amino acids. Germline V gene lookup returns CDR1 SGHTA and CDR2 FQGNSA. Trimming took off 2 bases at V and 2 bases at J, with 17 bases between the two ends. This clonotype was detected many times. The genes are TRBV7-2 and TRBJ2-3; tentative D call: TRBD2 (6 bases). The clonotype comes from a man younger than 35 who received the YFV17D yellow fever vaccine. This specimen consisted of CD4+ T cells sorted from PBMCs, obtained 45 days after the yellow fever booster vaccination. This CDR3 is CASSLRSGRGYTDTQYF. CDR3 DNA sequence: TGTGCCAGCAGCTTACGATCAGGACGGGGGTACACAGATACGCAGTATTTT.